This T cell receptor beta chain stems from a study of blood T cell repertoires in COVID-19. Study in general: The study drew acute and convalescent COVID-19 samples from the United States, Italy and Spain. Sources were T cells, B-cell-depleted T cells, or PBMCs; the material itself was cDNA or gDNA.

This clone has only one observation. V shed 8 bases and J shed 4 bases, with 11 bases lying between them. Germline CDR1 is ENHRY and CDR2 is SYGVKD. The CDR3 spans 12 residues. Sequencing used immunoSEQ multiplex PCR; TCRdb keeps in-frame clones, though not all of them. The table records about 160,000 clones, roughly 83% of them present only once. The sequence came from a woman older than 75 with active or convalescent COVID-19. The genes are TRBV10-3 and TRBJ2-5, with a tentative D call TRBD2 (6 bases). Sequences were obtained from peripheral blood. DNA for the CDR3: TGTGCCATCGGAGGGGTCGGAGAGACCCAGTACTTC. Its protein product is CAIGGVGETQYF.